Presented here are 10 T cell receptor beta chains from one specimen sequenced in a study of T cell clonality in common variable immunodeficiency. Assay used: immunoSEQ multiplex PCR; TCRdb lists only in-frame clones, some missing. Singletons are absent from the sample, which has fewer than 60,000 clones. The sample consisted of peripheral blood mononuclear cells. These receptors all come from a person aged 18 to 70 in good health.

In this sample, this clone turned up many times. The sequence runs out 3 residues before the end of the CDR3; the remainder is reconstructed from the germline J gene. The J gene is TRBJ2-3, the V gene TRBV20-1, with D possibly TRBD1 on 7 matching bases. CDR1 DFQATT and CDR2 SNEGSKA come from the germline V gene (reference sequence). Between the trimmed V and J ends, which lost 4 bases and 1 base, there was a span of 12 bases. This CDR3 comprises 14 residues. The DNA read from the CDR3 is TGCAGTGCTAAGGAGGGGGCGGGCACAGATACG. Amino acid sequence: CSAKEGAGTDT. The complete CDR3 sequence is CSAKEGAGTDTQYF.

In its sample, this clone was seen many times. Sequencing ends 3 residues short of the CDR3 end; the germline J gene provides the rest. The J gene is TRBJ2-5, the V gene TRBV5-1, with TRBD2 matching over 7 bases. The CDR3 contains 13 residues. With V trimmed by 4 bases and J by 5 bases, 5 bases remained unmatched. Germline values: CDR1 SGHRS, CDR2 YFSETQ. The sequenced CDR3 bases are TGCGCCAGCAGCAGACTAGCAACGGAGACC. Translating gives CASSRLATET. The entire CDR3 is CASSRLATETQYF.

About this clone itself: The read ends 3 residues before the CDR3 terminus; that terminus is restored from the germline J gene. J is TRBJ2-7 and V is TRBV11-2; tentatively, D is TRBD2 (5 bases). The germline V and J ends were trimmed by 5 bases and 3 bases, with 14 bases remaining between them. Germline CDR1 is SGHAT and CDR2 is FQNNGV. The CDR3 runs 14 residues. The CDR3 spells CASSLTRAGYEQYF. CDR3 DNA (partial): TGTGCCAGCAGCCTCACGAGGGCCGGCTACGAG.

This clone has at least ten counts. The observed sequence ends 3 residues before the CDR3 terminus, with the missing tail filled in from the germline J gene. V gene TRBV20-1 combines with J gene TRBJ2-3, with 8 bases fitting TRBD2. CDR1 is DFQATT, CDR2 SNEGSKA, per germline (reference sequence). V gave up 1 base and J gave up 0 bases; unmatched junction bases: 18. The CDR3 contains 20 residues. The CDR3 here is CSARVPLAGATYPSTDTQYF. The sequenced part of the CDR3 DNA is TGCAGTGCTAGAGTGCCGCTAGCGGGTGCGACTTACCCTAGCACAGATACG.

This clone was detected ten times or more. The sequenced fragment ends 3 residues before the CDR3 boundary, so the rest is inferred from the germline J gene. The chain combines TRBV6-1 with TRBJ1-5; 11 bases map to TRBD1. CDR1 is MNHNS, CDR2 SASEGT, per germline. Unmatched junction bases numbered 6, after V lost 5 bases and J lost 6 bases. There are 15 residues in the CDR3. Incomplete CDR3 DNA: TGTGCCAGCAGTAAAGGACAGGGGGCATTTCAGCCC. Amino acid sequence: CASSKGQGAFQP. The whole CDR3 reads CASSKGQGAFQPQHF.

In this sample, this clone turned up many times. Read coverage stops 3 residues before the CDR3 terminus; the germline J gene supplies the remainder. The rearrangement uses TRBV5-1 and TRBJ2-1, with a possible D match to TRBD2 (5 bases). This CDR3 comprises 13 residues. The germline V gene has CDR1 SGHRS and CDR2 YFSETQ. V was shortened by 1 base and J by 6 bases, with 8 bases between the two germline ends. CDR3 residues: CASSLTEGNEQFF. The CDR3 DNA, read in part, is TGCGCCAGCAGCTTGACAGAGGGCAATGAG.

This clone was detected ten times or more. The read falls 3 residues short of the CDR3 end, and the missing part is taken from the germline J gene. The chain is built from TRBV6-2 or TRBV6-3 and TRBJ2-3, with 7 bases matching TRBD2. J gave up 2 bases and V 2 bases, and 7 bases lay outside the gene matches. This CDR3 has 16 residues. Germline values: CDR1 MNHEY, CDR2 SVGEGT. Partial CDR3 DNA: TGTGCCAGCAGTTACGTAAGCGGGGTCGACACAGATACG. It translates to CASSYVSGVDTDT. The whole CDR3 region reads CASSYVSGVDTDTQYF.

This clone has a count of ten or more. Incomplete CDR3 DNA: TGTGCCAGCGCTCAAGCGGGGCGCCCCTACGAG. Translating gives CASAQAGRPYE. The full-length CDR3 reads as CASAQAGRPYEQYF. V is TRBV19 and J is TRBJ2-7; 7 nucleotides line up with TRBD2. The read gets to within 3 residues of the CDR3 end, and the germline J gene fills in the rest. CDR1 and CDR2 (germline): LNHDA, SQIVND (reference sequence). This CDR3 contains 14 residues. The trim removed 9 bases at V and 2 bases at J, leaving 10 bases unmatched.

The table lists this clone with many counts. The missing CDR3 end, 3 residues past where the read stops, is filled in from the germline J gene. The gene calls are TRBV19 and TRBJ2-2; the D gene is possibly TRBD1 (5 bases). The CDR3 runs to 17 residues. Trimming cost V 3 bases and J 3 bases, with 17 bases left between them. CDR1 LNHDA and CDR2 SQIVND come from the germline V gene (reference sequence). The covered CDR3 bases are TGTGCCAGTAGTATGCCTCGACAGTCACGGGACACCGGGGAG. Translation gives CASSMPRQSRDTGE. The CDR3 in its entirety is CASSMPRQSRDTGELFF.

This clone was counted many times. The read ends 3 residues shy of where the CDR3 ends; the end is completed using the germline J gene. The V and J genes are TRBV6-1 and TRBJ1-5; D might be TRBD1 (6 bases). The CDR3 is made up of 15 amino acids. Trimming removed 4 bases at V and 6 bases at J, with 16 bases between. The germline CDR1 and CDR2 sequences are MNHNS and SASEGT. CDR3 amino acids: CASSVGPQGRQPQHF. Partial CDR3 DNA: TGTGCCAGCAGTGTCGGGCCCCAGGGGCGTCAGCCC.